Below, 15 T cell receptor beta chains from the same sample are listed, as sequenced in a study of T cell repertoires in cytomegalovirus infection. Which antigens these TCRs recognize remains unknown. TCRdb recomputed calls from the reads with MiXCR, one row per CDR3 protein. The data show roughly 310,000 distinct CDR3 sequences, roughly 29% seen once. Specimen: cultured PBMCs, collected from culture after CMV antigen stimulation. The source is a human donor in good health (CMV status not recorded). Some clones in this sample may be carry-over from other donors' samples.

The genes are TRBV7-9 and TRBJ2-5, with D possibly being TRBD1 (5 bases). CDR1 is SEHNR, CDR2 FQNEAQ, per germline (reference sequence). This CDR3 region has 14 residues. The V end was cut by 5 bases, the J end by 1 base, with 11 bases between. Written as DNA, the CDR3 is TGTGCCAGCAGCCCCCCAGACAGCCAAGAGACCCAGTACTTC. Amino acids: CASSPPDSQETQYF.

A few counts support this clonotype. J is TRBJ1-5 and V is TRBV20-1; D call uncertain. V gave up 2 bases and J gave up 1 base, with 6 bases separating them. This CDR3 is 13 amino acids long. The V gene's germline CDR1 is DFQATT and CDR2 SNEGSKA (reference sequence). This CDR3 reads CSARFDSNQPQHF. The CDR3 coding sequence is TGCAGTGCTAGATTCGACAGCAATCAGCCCCAGCATTTT.

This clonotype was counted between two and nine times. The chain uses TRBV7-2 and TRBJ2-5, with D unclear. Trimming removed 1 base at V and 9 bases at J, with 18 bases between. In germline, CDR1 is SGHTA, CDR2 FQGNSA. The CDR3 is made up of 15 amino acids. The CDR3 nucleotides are TGTGCCAGCAGCTTAGAGAGTACGGCGGTACTGGCCCAGTACTTC. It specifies CASSLESTAVLAQYF.

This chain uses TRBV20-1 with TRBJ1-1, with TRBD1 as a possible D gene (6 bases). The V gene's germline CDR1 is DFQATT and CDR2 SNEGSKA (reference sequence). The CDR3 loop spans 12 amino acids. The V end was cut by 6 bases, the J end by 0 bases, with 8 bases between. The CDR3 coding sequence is TGCAGTGCCCGGACAGTGAACACTGAAGCTTTCTTT. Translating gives CSARTVNTEAFF.

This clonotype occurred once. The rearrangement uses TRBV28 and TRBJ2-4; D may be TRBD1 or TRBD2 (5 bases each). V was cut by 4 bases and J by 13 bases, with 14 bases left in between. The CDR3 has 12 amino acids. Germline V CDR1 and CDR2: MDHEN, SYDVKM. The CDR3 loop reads CASSSWGSPQYF. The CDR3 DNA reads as TGTGCCAGCAGTTCCTGGGGGTCGCCACAGTACTTC. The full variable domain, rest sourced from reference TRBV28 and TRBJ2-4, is DVKVTQSSRYLVKRTGEKVFLECVQDMDHENMFWYRQDPGLGLRLIYFSYDVKMKEKGDIPEGYSVSREKKERFSLILESASTNQTSMYLCASSSWGSPQYFGAGTRLSVL.

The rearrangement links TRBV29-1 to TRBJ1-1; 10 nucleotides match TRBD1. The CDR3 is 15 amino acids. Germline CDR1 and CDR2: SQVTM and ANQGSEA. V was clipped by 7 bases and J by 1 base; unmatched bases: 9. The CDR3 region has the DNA TGCAGCGCCAAGGGAAGACAGGGGGCGAACACTGAAGCTTTCTTT. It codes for CSAKGRQGANTEAFF.

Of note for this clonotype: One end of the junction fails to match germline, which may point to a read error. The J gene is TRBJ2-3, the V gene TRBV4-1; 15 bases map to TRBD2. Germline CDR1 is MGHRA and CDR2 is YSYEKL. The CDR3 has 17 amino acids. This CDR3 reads CASSQGLAGGQTDTQYF. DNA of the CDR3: TGTGCCAGCAGCCAAGGACTAGCGGGAGGGCAAACAGATACGCAGTATTTT.

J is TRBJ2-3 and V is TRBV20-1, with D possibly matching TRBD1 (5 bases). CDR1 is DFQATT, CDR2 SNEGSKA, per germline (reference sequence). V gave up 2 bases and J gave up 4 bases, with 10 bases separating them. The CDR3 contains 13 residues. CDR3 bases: TGCAGTGCTAGAACCGACAGAGCAGATACGCAGTATTTT. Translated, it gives CSARTDRADTQYF.

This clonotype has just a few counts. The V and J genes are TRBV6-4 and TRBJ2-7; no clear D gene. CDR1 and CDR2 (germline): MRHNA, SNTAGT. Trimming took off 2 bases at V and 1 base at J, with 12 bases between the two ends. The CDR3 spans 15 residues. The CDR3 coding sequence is TGTGCCAGCAGTGACGGCGTGGGTGCATCCTACGAGCAGTACTTC. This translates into CASSDGVGASYEQYF.

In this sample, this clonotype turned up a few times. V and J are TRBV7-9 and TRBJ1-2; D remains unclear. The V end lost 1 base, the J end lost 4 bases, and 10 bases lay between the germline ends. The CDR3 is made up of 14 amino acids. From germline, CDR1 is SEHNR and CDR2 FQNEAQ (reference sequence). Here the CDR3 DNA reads TGTGCCAGCAGCTTAGACACAACGGGCTATGGCTACACCTTC. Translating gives CASSLDTTGYGYTF.

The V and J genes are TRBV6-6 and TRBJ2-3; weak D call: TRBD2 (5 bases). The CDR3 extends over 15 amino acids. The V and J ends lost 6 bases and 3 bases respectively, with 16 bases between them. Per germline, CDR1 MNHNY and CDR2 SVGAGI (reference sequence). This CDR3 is CASRDLHTGTDTQYF. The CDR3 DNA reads TGTGCCAGCAGAGACCTTCATACGGGGACAGATACGCAGTATTTT.

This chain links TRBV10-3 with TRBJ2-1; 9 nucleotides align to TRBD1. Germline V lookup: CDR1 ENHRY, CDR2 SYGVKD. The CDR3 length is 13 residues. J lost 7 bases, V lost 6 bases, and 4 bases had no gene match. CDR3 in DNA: TGTGCCATCAGCCGGGACAGGGCGAATGAGCAGTTCTTC. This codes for CAISRDRANEQFF.

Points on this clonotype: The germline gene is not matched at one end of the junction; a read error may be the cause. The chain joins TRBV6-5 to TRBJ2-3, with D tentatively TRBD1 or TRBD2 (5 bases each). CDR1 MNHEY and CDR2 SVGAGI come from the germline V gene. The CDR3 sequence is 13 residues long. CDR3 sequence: CAGRETSKDTQYF. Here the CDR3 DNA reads TGTGCCGGCAGGGAGACTTCGAAAGATACGCAGTATTTT.

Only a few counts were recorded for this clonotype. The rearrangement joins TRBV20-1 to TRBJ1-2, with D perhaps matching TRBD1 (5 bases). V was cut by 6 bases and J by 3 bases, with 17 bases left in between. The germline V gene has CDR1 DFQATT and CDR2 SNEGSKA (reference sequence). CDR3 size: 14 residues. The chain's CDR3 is CSAPDTGTDYGYTF. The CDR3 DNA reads TGCAGTGCACCTGATACCGGGACGGACTATGGCTACACCTTC.

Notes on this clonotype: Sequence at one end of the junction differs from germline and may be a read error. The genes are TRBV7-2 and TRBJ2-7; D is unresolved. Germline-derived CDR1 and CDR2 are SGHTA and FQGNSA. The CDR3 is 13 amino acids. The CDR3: CVSSLANSYEQYF. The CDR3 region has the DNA TGTGTCAGCAGCTTAGCCAACTCCTACGAGCAGTACTTC. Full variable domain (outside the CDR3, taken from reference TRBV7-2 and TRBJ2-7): GAGVSQSPSNKVTEKGKDVELRCDPISGHTALYWYRQSLGQGLEFLIYFQGNSAPDKSGLPSDRFSAERTGGSVSTLTIQRTQQEDSAVYLCVSSLANSYEQYFGPGTRLTVT.